The clone carrying this T cell receptor beta chain has more than one count but fewer than ten. Its specificity is unknown. The donors, healthy Caucasians from Russia, were aged roughly 6 to 90. With a J-beta primer mix and a sample-barcoded 5' primer, a second PCR ran 7 to 11 cycles. The yield of each sample was at least 2.5 million CDR3-containing paired-end reads. TCRdb re-derived calls from the 5' RACE reads in MiXCR, one entry per CDR3 protein. The sample lists about 620,000 distinct CDR3 sequences, around 20% seen once, with around 3.4% in the top ten. From germline, CDR1 is SGHVT and CDR2 SQSDAQ. The junction had 10 bases not matched to a gene; V was cut back by 1 base and J by 6 bases. This CDR3 region has 17 residues. The data originate from a study of blood T cells in healthy people across ages. Findings and limits, study-wide: The recorded TCR beta diversity per million T cells decreased in a roughly linear manner with age. Strong correlation linked observed beta diversity and percent naive T cells.

This sequence originates from a man in his 70s in good health. The rearrangement links TRBV7-4 to TRBJ2-1; 9 bases are a match to TRBD2. The source material was blood. Written as DNA, the CDR3 is TGTGCCAGCAGCTTAGGTGGACTAGCGAGCCTCTTCAATGAGCAGTTCTTC. Its protein is CASSLGGLASLFNEQFF. Based on the CDR3 plus reference TRBV7-4 and TRBJ2-1, the full variable domain is GAGVSQSPRYKVAKRGRDVALRCDSISGHVTLYWYRQTLGQGSEVLTYSQSDAQRDKSGRPSGRFSAERPERSVSTLKIQRTEQGDSAVYLCASSLGGLASLFNEQFFGPGTRLTVL.